This section outlines one T cell receptor (beta chain) sequence together with its context. Trimming removed 5 bases from V and 2 bases from J; junction bases left unmatched: 6. The CDR3 has 16 amino acids. Germline CDR1 and CDR2: LNHDA and SQIVND (reference sequence). The data originate from a study of blood T cell repertoires in COVID-19. Turning to the study itself: The origin of the acute and convalescent COVID-19 samples was the United States, Italy and Spain. From T cells, B-cell-depleted T cells, or PBMCs came the material, which was cDNA or gDNA.

The data were produced by immunoSEQ multiplex PCR, yet TCRdb's version contains in-frame clones alone and is incomplete. The top ten clones hold about 4.8% of a sample with approximately 100,000 clones, 65% to 90% of them seen once. The sequenced sample was peripheral blood. The chain combines TRBV19 with TRBJ2-2, with 9 bases matching TRBD2. This receptor was identified in a man between 60 and 75 years old with acute or convalescent COVID-19. The CDR3 reads CASSQRTSVNTGELFF. CDR3 coding DNA: TGTGCCAGTAGTCAACGGACTAGCGTAAACACCGGGGAGCTGTTTTTT.